This T cell receptor beta chain was identified in a study of OX40 agonist ivuxolimab in advanced cancers. As for the study in general: Two patients with cutaneous melanoma and one with hepatocellular carcinoma, three in total, showed partial responses. Study-level findings and limits: Some nonresponders additionally presented with little normalized T-cell clonal expansion. Clonal expansion was seen in CD4+ and CD8+ blood T cells by week 6 at 0.1 to 3.0 mg/kg.

Notes on this clone: Antigen unknown.

Germline V gene data show CDR1 as LNHNV and CDR2 as YYDKDF (reference sequence). This CDR3 has 14 amino acids. The V gene end was trimmed by 0 bases and the J gene end by 4 bases; junction bases not matched to a gene: 2. The table came from immunoSEQ multiplex PCR; TCRdb's copy has only in-frame clones and leaves some out. In the table there are tens of thousands of clones, 86% of which are singletons. This sequence was found in an adult with an advanced solid tumor such as melanoma, head and neck, liver or kidney cancer. V is TRBV15 and J is TRBJ2-7, with 8 bases that match TRBD2. The sample consisted of CD4+ or CD8+ T cells sorted from blood, taken in a trial of the OX40 agonist ivuxolimab. CDR3 protein: CATSRDPSGYEQYF. CDR3 DNA sequence: TGTGCCACCAGCAGAGATCCTAGCGGGTACGAGCAGTACTTC.